The 30 T cell receptor beta chains below were found in one sample sequenced in a study of cytomegalovirus exposure and HLA in healthy donors. 13 Jbeta primers and 60 Vbeta primers were used for the PCR. Profiling relied on immunoSEQ multiplex PCR, and the TCRdb table lists in-frame clones only, not all of them. The repertoire consists of about 250,000 clones, with roughly two thirds occurring once and the leading ten covering 2% to 2.5%. The sequenced material came from PBMCs. Receptors originate from a female donor in good health and CMV-seronegative.

This chain uses TRBV15 with TRBJ2-6; D perhaps matches TRBD1 (6 bases). The CDR3 spans 16 residues. V lost 2 bases and J lost 0, with 8 bases in between. CDR1 and CDR2 from the germline V gene are LNHNV and YYDKDF (reference sequence). CDR3 region: CATSRQGFSGANVLTF. CDR3 coding DNA: TGTGCCACCAGCAGACAGGGGTTCTCTGGGGCCAACGTCCTGACTTTC.

As DNA, the CDR3 is TGTGCCAGCAGCCCGGGAGGGAGTTCCTACAATGAGCAGTTCTTC. This codes for CASSPGGSSYNEQFF. The chain combines TRBV7-9 with TRBJ2-1; 8 nucleotides line up with TRBD2. Germline trimming cut 5 bases from V and 1 base from J; bases unmatched to any gene: 4. Germline CDR1 reads SEHNR; CDR2 reads FQNEAQ (reference sequence). The CDR3 is made up of 15 amino acids.

This chain links TRBV11-2 with TRBJ2-3; no definite D call. The CDR3 sequence is 16 residues long. V was cut by 1 base and J by 3 bases, with 14 bases left in between. The germline gives CDR1 SGHAT, CDR2 FQNNGV. The CDR3 bases are TGTGCCAGCAGCTTAGCCGAGAGTATCAGGACAGATACGCAGTATTTT. Translated: CASSLAESIRTDTQYF.

This clone was seen more than once but under ten times. The chain has TRBV6-1 and TRBJ1-2, with D maybe TRBD1 (5 bases). Germline CDR1 is MNHNS and CDR2 is SASEGT. V was shortened by 2 bases and J by 8 bases, with 21 bases between the two germline ends. The CDR3 extends over 16 amino acids. This CDR3 reads CASSEFLGQSLSGYTF. CDR3 coding DNA: TGTGCCAGCAGTGAATTCCTTGGACAATCTTTGAGCGGCTACACCTTC.

This clone was detected only a few times. V and J are TRBV14 and TRBJ1-2; D is unresolved. Trimming took off 0 bases at V and 8 bases at J, with 10 bases between the two ends. Looked up from germline, CDR1 is SGHDN and CDR2 is FVKESK. This CDR3 is built from 13 residues. This CDR3 reads CASSQDMAGGYTF. The CDR3 bases are TGTGCCAGCAGCCAAGATATGGCCGGGGGCTACACCTTC.

Only a few counts were recorded for this clone. The chain uses TRBV19 and TRBJ1-1; D is unclear. The length of the CDR3 is 14 residues. Germline CDR1 and CDR2: LNHDA and SQIVND (reference sequence). The germline V and J ends were trimmed by 3 bases and 1 base, with 9 bases remaining between them. In nucleotides, the CDR3 is TGTGCCAGTAGTATCGGTCCGAGGAACACTGAAGCTTTCTTT. Protein: CASSIGPRNTEAFF.

This chain connects TRBV5-1 to TRBJ1-5; the match to TRBD1 covers 9 bases. There are 17 residues in the CDR3. Germline CDR1 is SGHRS and CDR2 is YFSETQ. Trimming took 0 bases from V and 6 from J; bases not matched to a gene: 10. The CDR3 region is CASSLDPLGQGVQPQHF. The CDR3 region has the DNA TGCGCCAGCAGCTTGGATCCCTTGGGACAGGGCGTTCAGCCCCAGCATTTT.

The chain combines TRBV5-1 with TRBJ2-1, with TRBD2 matching 13 bases. The length of the CDR3 is 16 residues. Germline loops: CDR1 SGHRS, CDR2 YFSETQ. V was clipped by 4 bases and J by 4 bases; unmatched bases: 5. CDR3 amino acids: CASSEGGLAGYNEQFF. The CDR3 nucleotides are TGCGCCAGCAGCGAGGGGGGACTAGCGGGATACAATGAGCAGTTCTTC.

The rearrangement links TRBV13 to TRBJ2-1; 10 nucleotides line up with TRBD2. V shed 1 base, J shed 8 bases, and the junction held 5 bases outside the gene matches. The CDR3 consists of 15 residues. Germline V lookup: CDR1 PRHDT, CDR2 FYEKMQ (reference sequence). DNA of the CDR3: TGTGCCAGCAGCTTAGACATAGCGGGAGGCGATGAGCAGTTCTTC. Its translation is CASSLDIAGGDEQFF.

This clone came up once. V is TRBV6-1 and J is TRBJ2-7, with D perhaps matching TRBD2 (6 bases). The CDR3 runs 14 residues. V was shortened by 10 bases and J by 3 bases, with 19 bases between the two germline ends. Germline-derived CDR1 and CDR2 are MNHNS and SASEGT. CDR3 coding DNA: TGTGCCATATATCGGGGGTCACTTATCTACGAGCAGTACTTC. Protein sequence: CAIYRGSLIYEQYF.

This clone was detected once. This chain uses TRBV15 with TRBJ1-5; TRBD1 aligns across 9 bases. J was trimmed by 9 bases and V by 2 bases; bases with no gene match: 11. The CDR3 length is 16 residues. Germline V gene data show CDR1 as LNHNV and CDR2 as YYDKDF (reference sequence). The CDR3 DNA follows: TGTGCCACCAGCAGAAGGACAGGGGACCCGTTTTGGCCCCAGCATTTT. This translates into CATSRRTGDPFWPQHF.

This chain connects TRBV28 to TRBJ1-3, with D possibly being TRBD1 (6 bases). CDR3 length: 14 residues. Per germline, CDR1 MDHEN and CDR2 SYDVKM. The V end lost 7 bases, the J end lost 0 bases, and 10 bases lay between the germline ends. The CDR3 sequence is CASNQGGSGNTIYF. For the CDR3, the DNA is TGTGCCAGCAATCAAGGGGGCTCTGGAAACACCATATATTTT.

The chain has TRBV30 and TRBJ1-2; perhaps TRBD1 as D (5 bases). The CDR3 extends over 13 amino acids. Germline-derived CDR1 and CDR2 are GTSNPN and SVGIG (reference sequence). The V end lost 0 bases, the J end lost 6 bases, and 11 bases lay between the germline ends. DNA of the CDR3: TGTGCCTGGAGTGTACGGGGGAACGATGGCTACACCTTC. Protein product: CAWSVRGNDGYTF.

This clone was counted only a few times. This chain joins TRBV7-2 and TRBJ2-1; 11 bases line up with TRBD2. V shed 4 bases, J shed 13 bases, and the junction held 15 bases outside the gene matches. The length of the CDR3 is 16 residues. The germline CDR1 and CDR2 sequences are SGHTA and FQGNSA. The CDR3 bases are TGTGCCAGCAGCTCCATGACTAGCGGGACCGTTTCACGTCAGTTCTTC. Translation gives CASSSMTSGTVSRQFF.

The chain couples TRBV5-4 to TRBJ1-4, with D perhaps TRBD1 (5 bases). CDR1 SGHNT and CDR2 YYREEE come from the germline V gene (reference sequence). V was clipped by 4 bases and J by 8 bases, with 18 bases between them. This CDR3 spans 15 amino acids. The CDR3 protein is CASSPGGGLGEKLFF. CDR3 nucleotide sequence: TGTGCCAGCAGCCCTGGGGGAGGGTTGGGGGAAAAACTGTTTTTT.

The chain combines TRBV5-1 with TRBJ2-7, with 9 positions matching TRBD1. The V gene's germline CDR1 is SGHRS and CDR2 YFSETQ. The V segment lost 0 bases and the J segment 3 bases; nucleotides outside the gene matches: 7. CDR3 size: 16 residues. The CDR3 bases are TGCGCCAGCAGCTTGGTGGGGACAGGGCGAAACTACGAGCAGTACTTC. Translation: CASSLVGTGRNYEQYF.

Of note for this clone: Other nucleotide sequences in the sample specify the same CDR3. The V gene is TRBV13, the J gene TRBJ2-7, with D perhaps matching TRBD1 (6 bases). The CDR3 length is 13 residues. Per germline, CDR1 PRHDT and CDR2 FYEKMQ (reference sequence). The V end lost 0 bases, the J end lost 3 bases, and 6 bases lay between the germline ends. As DNA, the CDR3 is TGTGCCAGCAGCTTAGGCAGGGGCTACGAGCAGTACTTC. This sequence encodes CASSLGRGYEQYF.

This clone was observed a handful of times. The chain carries TRBV7-2 and TRBJ2-5, with a weak D call TRBD1 (6 bases). Germline CDR1 is SGHTA and CDR2 is FQGNSA. V lost 5 bases and J lost 1, with 14 bases in between. This CDR3 has 15 amino acids. This CDR3 is CASSRQEGVQETQYF. CDR3 DNA sequence: TGTGCCAGCAGCCGGCAAGAGGGGGTCCAAGAGACCCAGTACTTC.

The CDR3 reads CASTSRTGTEEQYF. The CDR3 DNA follows: TGTGCCAGTACGTCCAGGACTGGGACTGAAGAGCAGTACTTC. The chain recombines TRBV19 with TRBJ2-7; D might be TRBD2 (6 bases). There are 14 residues in the CDR3. V was clipped by 7 bases and J by 7 bases, with 20 bases between them. Germline-derived CDR1 and CDR2 are LNHDA and SQIVND (reference sequence).

The rearrangement links TRBV18 to TRBJ1-1; maybe TRBD1 (5 bases). Germline values: CDR1 KGHSH, CDR2 LQKENI. CDR3 length: 13 amino acids. The ends were cut back, 5 bases at V and 5 bases at J, with 12 bases in the middle. The CDR3 nucleotides read TGTGCCAGCTCAACCGGGGAGGGGACTGAAGCTTTCTTT. Residues: CASSTGEGTEAFF.

The chain is built from TRBV7-9 and TRBJ2-7, with D possibly matching TRBD1 (5 bases). In germline, CDR1 is SEHNR, CDR2 FQNEAQ (reference sequence). V gave up 3 bases and J gave up 5 bases, with 17 bases separating them. This CDR3 is built from 15 residues. The CDR3 region is CASSFVQGSTDEQYF. CDR3 coding DNA: TGTGCCAGCAGCTTTGTGCAGGGCTCAACCGACGAGCAGTACTTC.

CDR3 in DNA: TGCGCCAGCAGCTTGGCCCAGGCGACGAGCACGAAAGATACGCAGTATTTT. Protein sequence: CASSLAQATSTKDTQYF. V gene TRBV5-1 combines with J gene TRBJ2-3, with D unclear. This CDR3 spans 17 amino acids. Germline-derived CDR1 and CDR2 are SGHRS and YFSETQ. Deletions cut 0 bases from V and 5 bases from J, with 19 bases between.

This clone showed up just once. The chain combines TRBV2 with TRBJ2-7; D not certain. The CDR3 length is 11 residues. Germline CDR1 SNHLY, CDR2 FYNNEI. V lost 6 bases and J lost 7, with 10 bases in between. CDR3 in amino acids: CASSAGGEQYF. The CDR3, as DNA: TGTGCCAGCAGCGCCGGCGGAGAGCAGTACTTC.

J is TRBJ1-2 and V is TRBV5-5; no reliable D call. Trimming left V 0 bases short and J 6 bases short, with 6 bases between. The CDR3 runs to 12 residues. Germline V gives CDR1 SGHKS, CDR2 YYEKEE (reference sequence). The CDR3 coding sequence is TGTGCCAGCAGCTTGGCGCAGGATGGCTACACCTTC. It encodes CASSLAQDGYTF.

The chain combines TRBV30 with TRBJ2-7, with D perhaps TRBD2 (5 bases). Looked up from germline, CDR1 is GTSNPN and CDR2 is SVGIG (reference sequence). V was trimmed by 4 bases and J by 0 bases, leaving 10 bases between them. The CDR3 is 13 amino acids. The CDR3 region is CAWTLTSSYEQYF. CDR3 in DNA: TGTGCCTGGACCTTAACTAGCTCCTACGAGCAGTACTTC.

The chain couples TRBV5-6 to TRBJ2-5; 8 positions match TRBD2. The CDR3 spans 17 residues. V was clipped by 1 base and J by 4 bases; unmatched bases: 12. Germline assignment: CDR1 SGHDT and CDR2 YYEEEE. CDR3 loop: CASSLFDGRASGETQYF. Here the CDR3 DNA reads TGTGCCAGCAGCTTGTTCGACGGGAGGGCCTCAGGAGAGACCCAGTACTTC.

CDR3 sequence (DNA): TGTGCCAGCAGCCAAAGACAGGGCTCACCCCTCCACTTT. It codes for CASSQRQGSPLHF. The chain has TRBV4-2 and TRBJ1-6; 7 bases line up with TRBD1. Germline lookup yields CDR1 LGHNA and CDR2 YNFKEQ. Germline trimming cut 2 bases from V and 10 bases from J; bases unmatched to any gene: 2. This CDR3 region has 13 residues.

This chain uses TRBV5-6 with TRBJ2-2; D is ambiguous. The V end lost 0 bases, the J end lost 3 bases, and 9 bases lay between the germline ends. The CDR3 totals 15 residues. Germline CDR1 SGHDT, CDR2 YYEEEE. The CDR3 DNA follows: TGTGCCAGCAGCTTGGGCAGACGGGACACCGGGGAGCTGTTTTTT. This translates into CASSLGRRDTGELFF. Looking up the rest from reference TRBV5-6 and TRBJ2-2 gives the full variable domain: DAGVTQSPTHLIKTRGQQVTLRCSPKSGHDTVSWYQQALGQGPQFIFQYYEEEERQRGNFPDRFSGHQFPNYSSELNVNALLLGDSALYLCASSLGRRDTGELFFGEGSRLTVL.

The chain has TRBV11-2 and TRBJ2-5; possible D gene TRBD2, 6 bases. Trimming removed 1 base at V and 1 base at J, with 16 bases between. Germline V gene sequence: CDR1 SGHAT, CDR2 FQNNGV. The CDR3 length is 17 residues. The CDR3: CASSLVSGISGQETQYF. DNA of the CDR3: TGTGCCAGCAGCTTAGTTAGCGGTATCTCGGGCCAAGAGACCCAGTACTTC.

This clone turned up a few times. The chain joins TRBV7-8 to TRBJ2-7; TRBD1 matches at 8 bases. Looked up from germline, CDR1 is SGHVS and CDR2 is FQNEAQ. The CDR3 has 13 amino acids. V trimming: 5 bases; J trimming: 7 bases; junction bases outside the gene matches: 7. The CDR3 spells CASSLDRAWEQYF. In DNA, the CDR3 is TGTGCCAGCAGCCTGGACAGGGCCTGGGAGCAGTACTTC.